This T cell receptor beta chain appears in the sequencing data of a study of neurological immune-mediated disorders. The starting material, 2 million PBMCs stored at -80 C, gave rise to the unsorted libraries. This clonotype was seen repeatedly, ten times or more. The antigen is undetermined. Broader study findings: None of the CDR3 amino acid sequences found in expanded clones was shared across subjects. This suggests that the TCR-beta repertoires were private in all groups.

TCRdb independently ran MiXCR on the 5' RACE reads; one entry per CDR3 protein. Of more than 60,000 distinct CDR3 sequences in the sample, over 3.5% were seen once. The receptor was isolated from a woman in her forties or fifties with multiple sclerosis. The material sequenced was PBMCs.

CDR3 sequence: CASSLETSGRAVQYF. CDR3 in DNA: TGCGCCAGCAGCTTGGAAACCAGCGGGAGGGCAGTGCAGTACTTC. The rearrangement links TRBV5-1 to TRBJ2-7; 10 bases align to TRBD2. Germline trimming cut 0 bases from V and 9 bases from J; bases unmatched to any gene: 9. The germline V gene encodes CDR1 SGHRS and CDR2 YFSETQ. This CDR3 contains 15 residues.